These 12 T cell receptor beta chains share one sample of origin, sequenced in a study of T-cell reconstitution after alpha-beta-depleted transplantation in children. Researchers prepared the TCRbeta library using unique molecular identifiers, the study reports. Using its own MiXCR run on the PCR reads, TCRdb lists one record per CDR3 protein. The sample has roughly 200,000 distinct CDR3 sequences; under 8.5% are singletons. The specimen comprised PBMCs, sampled before TCRalphabeta/CD19-depleted stem cell transplant. The receptors here all came from a boy younger than 10 with acute lymphoblastic leukemia, due to receive a stem cell transplant.

This clonotype was counted at least ten times. This chain connects TRBV5-5 to TRBJ2-1, with a weak D call TRBD2 (6 bases). Per the germline V gene, CDR1 is SGHKS and CDR2 is YYEKEE (reference sequence). The CDR3 spans 13 residues. V lost 0 bases and J lost 8, with 9 bases in between. The CDR3 sequence: CASSLAGAHEQFF. DNA for the CDR3: TGTGCCAGCAGCTTGGCGGGAGCCCATGAGCAGTTCTTC.

This clonotype was seen many times. J is TRBJ2-1 and V is TRBV5-1; 11 nucleotides match TRBD2. Looked up from germline, CDR1 is SGHRS and CDR2 is YFSETQ. The CDR3 is 16 residues long. Trimming took 0 bases from V and 6 from J; bases not matched to a gene: 5. The CDR3 bases are TGCGCCAGCAGCTTGGTGGCTAGCGGGGGGTCCAATGAGCAGTTCTTC. Its translation: CASSLVASGGSNEQFF.

This clonotype came up a few times. The gene calls are TRBV6-2 or TRBV6-3 and TRBJ1-5; D not certain. The germline V and J ends were trimmed by 8 bases and 3 bases, with 17 bases remaining between them. The V gene's germline CDR1 is MNHEY and CDR2 SVGEGT. The CDR3 is made up of 15 amino acids. The CDR3 region has the DNA TGTGCCAGCCACCCCGGCAACTTCTACAATCAGCCCCAGCATTTT. This encodes CASHPGNFYNQPQHF.

The V call is TRBV11-1, the J call TRBJ1-1; 9 bases line up with TRBD1. This CDR3 comprises 18 residues. V gave up 7 bases and J gave up 4 bases; unmatched junction bases: 19. Germline loops: CDR1 SGHAT, CDR2 FQDESV (reference sequence). Here the CDR3 DNA reads TGTGCCAGCATCCCTAACCCTACCGGGACAGGGCCGACCACTGAAGCTTTCTTT. It is translated as CASIPNPTGTGPTTEAFF.

In this sample, this clonotype turned up many times. This chain links TRBV29-1 with TRBJ2-7; D unclear. CDR1 and CDR2 from the germline V gene are SQVTM and ANQGSEA. V shed 6 bases and J shed 3 bases, with 15 bases lying between them. This CDR3 is 13 amino acids long. The CDR3 DNA reads TGCAGCGTACCACTATTTCCCCGCTACGAGCAGTACTTC. Amino acid sequence: CSVPLFPRYEQYF.

The chain couples TRBV6-1 to TRBJ2-7; possible D gene TRBD1, 6 bases. This CDR3 region has 14 residues. Germline CDR1 is MNHNS and CDR2 is SASEGT. The V end was cut by 4 bases, the J end by 2 bases, with 12 bases between. The CDR3 DNA follows: TGTGCCAGCAGTGCCCGACAGGCAACCTACGAGCAGTACTTC. Translated: CASSARQATYEQYF.

This clonotype was seen many times. Sequence at one end of the junction differs from germline and may be a read error. The V call is TRBV3-1, the J call TRBJ2-1; D may be TRBD1 (6 bases). CDR3 length equals 13 residues. Germline loops: CDR1 LGHDT, CDR2 YNNKEL (reference sequence). The CDR3 loop is CASSHPTGTRRLF. As DNA, the CDR3 is TGTGCCAGCAGCCACCCGACCGGGACAAGGAGGCTCTTC.

This clonotype was seen at least ten times. The chain uses TRBV14 and TRBJ2-7, with D possibly matching TRBD2 (5 bases). The V gene lost 5 bases and the J gene lost 2 bases, with 13 bases spanning the gap. Germline CDR1 reads SGHDN; CDR2 reads FVKESK. The CDR3 length is 14 residues. The CDR3 DNA reads as TGTGCCAGCAGCTTCGGCGGGTCCACCTACGAGCAGTACTTC. It yields the protein CASSFGGSTYEQYF.

This clonotype was detected many times. The chain couples TRBV10-3 to TRBJ2-4; D may be TRBD2 (5 bases). The V gene's germline CDR1 is ENHRY and CDR2 SYGVKD. The CDR3 totals 12 residues. V shed 9 bases and J shed 5 bases, with 11 bases lying between them. The CDR3 loop is CAIGVGENIQYF. The CDR3 nucleotides read TGTGCCATTGGGGTCGGGGAAAACATTCAGTACTTC.

There are many counts of this clonotype. V usage is TRBV7-2 and J usage is TRBJ2-7, with D possibly being TRBD2 (6 bases). The germline V gene encodes CDR1 SGHTA and CDR2 FQGNSA. V was clipped by 8 bases and J by 3 bases, with 14 bases between them. The CDR3 runs to 13 residues. The CDR3 nucleotides are TGTGCCAGCCGGGGAGGCCACAACTACGAGCAGTACTTC. It is translated as CASRGGHNYEQYF.

This clonotype was counted a few times. The CDR3 protein is CASSSRQIQETQYF. In DNA, the CDR3 is TGTGCCAGCAGCTCACGACAAATCCAAGAGACCCAGTACTTC. This chain links TRBV7-9 with TRBJ2-5; D remains unclear. CDR3 size: 14 residues. Trimming pared 4 bases from V and 1 base from J, leaving 10 bases between. From germline, CDR1 is SEHNR and CDR2 FQNEAQ (reference sequence).

The sample holds many counts of this clonotype. The chain recombines TRBV15 with TRBJ2-5; D unresolved. With 0 bases removed from V and 5 bases from J, the gap between germline ends came to 4 bases. The CDR3 covers 12 residues. Germline V gene data show CDR1 as LNHNV and CDR2 as YYDKDF (reference sequence). The CDR3 is CATSRDAETQYF. CDR3 DNA sequence: TGTGCCACCAGCAGAGATGCGGAGACCCAGTACTTC. Filled out from reference TRBV15 and TRBJ2-5, the complete variable domain reads DAMVIQNPRYQVTQFGKPVTLSCSQTLNHNVMYWYQQKSSQAPKLLFHYYDKDFNNEADTPDNFQSRRPNTSFCFLDIRSPGLGDTAMYLCATSRDAETQYFGPGTRLLVL.